The 3 T cell receptor beta chains reported below all come from one sample, sequenced in a study of blood T cell repertoires in COVID-19. Assay used: immunoSEQ multiplex PCR; TCRdb lists only in-frame clones, some missing. The sample has fewer than 200,000 clones; about 81% are singletons. Specimen: peripheral blood. All receptors derive from a woman aged 60-75 years with COVID-19, enrolled during active disease.

This clone was seen a few times. This sequence joins TRBV7-2 and TRBJ1-5; TRBD1 agrees at 7 bases. The CDR3 spans 15 residues. The V and J ends lost 8 bases and 4 bases, in that order; junction bases with no gene match: 11. Per germline, CDR1 SGHTA and CDR2 FQGNSA. The CDR3 spells CASQQGPGLNQPQHF. CDR3 DNA: TGTGCCAGCCAACAGGGGCCAGGTTTAAATCAGCCCCAGCATTTT.

This chain uses TRBV27 with TRBJ2-7; D is unclear. The CDR3 spans 13 residues. V was trimmed by 3 bases and J by 6 bases, leaving 12 bases between them. The V gene's germline CDR1 is MNHEY and CDR2 SMNVEV (reference sequence). CDR3 loop: CASSFLETGEQYF. In DNA form, the CDR3 reads TGTGCCAGCAGTTTCCTCGAGACGGGCGAGCAGTACTTC.

The V call is TRBV5-1, the J call TRBJ1-3; 8 bases line up with TRBD1. Germline lookup yields CDR1 SGHRS and CDR2 YFSETQ. The CDR3 length is 14 residues. J lost 5 bases, V lost 7 bases, and 8 bases had no gene match. CDR3 in DNA: TGCGCCAGCCGGACAGGGTTAGATAGAAACACCATATATTTT. This translates into CASRTGLDRNTIYF.